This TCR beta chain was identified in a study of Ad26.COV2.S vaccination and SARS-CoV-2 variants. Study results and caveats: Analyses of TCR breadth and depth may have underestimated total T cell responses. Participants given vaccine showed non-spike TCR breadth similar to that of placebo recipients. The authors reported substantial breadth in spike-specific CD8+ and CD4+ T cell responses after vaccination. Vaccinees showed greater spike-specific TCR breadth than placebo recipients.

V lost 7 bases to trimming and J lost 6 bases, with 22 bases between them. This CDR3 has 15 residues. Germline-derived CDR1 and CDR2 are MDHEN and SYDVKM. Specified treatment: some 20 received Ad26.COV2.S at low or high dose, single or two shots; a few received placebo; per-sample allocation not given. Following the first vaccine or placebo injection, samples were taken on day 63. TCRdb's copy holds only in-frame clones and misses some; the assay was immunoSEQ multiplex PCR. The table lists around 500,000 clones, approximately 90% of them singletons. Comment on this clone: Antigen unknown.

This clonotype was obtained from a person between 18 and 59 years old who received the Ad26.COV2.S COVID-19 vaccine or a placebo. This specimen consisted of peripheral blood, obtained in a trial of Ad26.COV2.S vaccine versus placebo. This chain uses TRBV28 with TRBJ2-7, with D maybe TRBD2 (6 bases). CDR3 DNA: TGTGCCAGCACTAACATCCCGGAGGGAGAGGTCGAGCAGTACTTC. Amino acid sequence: CASTNIPEGEVEQYF.